This entry is about one T cell receptor beta chain. The sample holds a few counts of this clonotype. The antigen it recognizes is unknown. Base quality data are lacking; no much larger clone is found one base away. For repertoire sequencing, TCR beta CDR3 regions were amplified from RNA transcripts. The first round of RT-PCR was done with HTBI primers and the Qiagen OneStep RT-PCR kit, and was followed by a second round of multiplex PCR, then size selection and purification. The libraries underwent paired-end sequencing with 100 bp reads on an Illumina HiSeq2000. The authors processed their data as follows. Reads were processed with SOAPnuke, discarding reads with adapters, uncalled bases, mean Phred below 15, or no exact constant-primer or identifier match. COPE v1.2.5 was used to merge the high-quality paired reads. Unique nucleotide sequences were defined as clonotypes and aligned to IMGT TRB V, D and J references using MiTCR v1.1. Analysis was restricted to V-J combinations with a frequency above 0.0001, which covered about 99% of repertoires. A TCR clonal expansion and chaos score per V-J combination was defined as the ratio of F50 clonal expansion to chaos observed in the TCRdist matrix. Welch's t-statistics and random forest were used to narrow the features down to more than 10 V-J combinations, which were then fed into a naive Bayes classifier. Thyroid-blood repertoire similarity was quantified with the Morisita-Horn index. In TCRdb, the public reads were trimmed at Q25 with fastp and aligned with MiXCR, with productive beta chains retained. Entries that share a CDR3 protein sequence are merged under the most common genes and DNA. TCRdb, not the authors, supplied the V and J calls. The sample has hundreds of thousands of distinct CDR3 sequences on record, around 14% of them singletons. The ten largest clones take up 8% to 10% of the sample.

This entry belongs to a study of Graves' ophthalmopathy and Graves' hyperthyroidism listed by TCRdb under 2018. The study in broad terms: Peripheral blood was collected at initial diagnosis, before any treatment. The study used TCR beta repertoire signatures to distinguish Graves' ophthalmopathy from Graves' hyperthyroidism and to predict progression to ophthalmopathy. In total, 135 blood samples were TCR-sequenced: 43 ophthalmopathy, approximately 80 hyperthyroidism and some 17 hyperthyroidism-to-ophthalmopathy patients. To explore V-J signatures that separate ophthalmopathy from hyperthyroidism, a discovery set of fewer than 110 patients was enrolled, consisting of about 45 with ophthalmopathy and 55 to 65 with stable hyperthyroidism. For independent validation, a separate cohort was made up of approximately 19 hyperthyroidism patients plus 17 patients who later progressed from hyperthyroidism to ophthalmopathy. T-cell repertoires of thyroid tissue and blood were compared in 5 or 6 hyperthyroidism patients. After sampling, hyperthyroidism patients received methimazole starting at 30 mg daily, and ophthalmopathy patients received high-dose intravenous methylprednisolone. The 75 to 100 discovery patients were divided at random into training and test sets in a 7:3 ratio.

Patients with ophthalmopathy had moderately to severely active disease, with a Clinical Activity Score of 3 or more, a NOSPECS grade of 4 or more, and a disease duration of less than 3 months. Patients were excluded if they had other autoimmune diseases, uncontrolled infections, pregnancy or lactation. Clinical symptoms, serum thyroxine, TRAb, thyroid ultrasound and orbital computed tomography were used for diagnosis. PBMCs were isolated from 7.5 to 10 ml of fresh peripheral blood by Ficoll-Paque density gradient centrifugation. Total RNA was extracted using Trizol reagent, and RNA quality was checked on an Agilent 2100 Bioanalyzer. Here is what the overall study found, with its caveats: Among expanded thyroid clonotypes with frequency above 0.001, most also showed up in blood, which suggests that blood repertoires may reflect the thyroid immune response. In cross-validation, the 13-signature model distinguished ophthalmopathy from stable hyperthyroidism with around 90% sensitivity and 81% to 82% specificity, while in the test set the corresponding values were around 79% and 71%. No statistical method was used to predetermine the sample size, and group allocation was not hidden from the investigators. In validation, the model predicted ophthalmopathy progression with roughly 68% sensitivity and about 77% specificity; around twelve predicted patients were CT-confirmed with GO in a median of about 6.2 months.

The CDR3 runs 14 residues from the cysteine to the phenylalanine. The retained sequence is limited to the CDR3, 42 bases, with the frame set at the first base. The junction shows trimming of 7 bases on V and 7 bases on J, plus 16 bases between the germline ends. The receptor's source is a woman under 40 with Graves' ophthalmopathy. Donor details come from another sample of the same person, matched by shared clones. The V and J genes are TRBV12-3 or TRBV12-4 and TRBJ2-2; a tentative D call is TRBD1 (5 bases match). The sample taken for sequencing was blood. The DNA sequence is as follows: TGTGCCAGCACCCCAGGGCAGGTCCTCGGGGAGCTGTTTTTT. Translated, this gives CASTPGQVLGELFF.